This TCR beta chain came from a study of regulatory T cells in long-lasting Graves disease. The CDR3 sequence is 16 residues long. Germline-derived CDR1 and CDR2 are LNHDA and SQIVND (reference sequence). V was trimmed by 7 bases and J by 2 bases, leaving 19 bases between them. Time point in this sample: newly diagnosed GD, antithyroid drugs for less than 3 months. PBMCs provided the RNA from which the TCR library was made. CDR3-region Arm-PCR and iRepertoire HTBI primers produced the TCR beta libraries. MiXCR, run by TCRdb on the multiplex PCR reads, gives a single entry per CDR3 protein. Counted here are about 310,000 distinct CDR3 sequences, over 15% occurring once; the ten biggest clones make up 35% to 45%. This clonotype was seen more than once but under ten times.

The chain recombines TRBV19 with TRBJ2-3; TRBD2 is a possible D gene (5 bases). The input for sequencing was peripheral blood mononuclear cells (PBMCs), taken at new diagnosis, from a patient treated with antithyroid drugs. This receptor was taken from a female donor with Graves disease. CDR3 nucleotides: TGTGCCAGTAACGAACATATACTTAGCGCCACAGATACGCAGTATTTT. This sequence encodes CASNEHILSATDTQYF.